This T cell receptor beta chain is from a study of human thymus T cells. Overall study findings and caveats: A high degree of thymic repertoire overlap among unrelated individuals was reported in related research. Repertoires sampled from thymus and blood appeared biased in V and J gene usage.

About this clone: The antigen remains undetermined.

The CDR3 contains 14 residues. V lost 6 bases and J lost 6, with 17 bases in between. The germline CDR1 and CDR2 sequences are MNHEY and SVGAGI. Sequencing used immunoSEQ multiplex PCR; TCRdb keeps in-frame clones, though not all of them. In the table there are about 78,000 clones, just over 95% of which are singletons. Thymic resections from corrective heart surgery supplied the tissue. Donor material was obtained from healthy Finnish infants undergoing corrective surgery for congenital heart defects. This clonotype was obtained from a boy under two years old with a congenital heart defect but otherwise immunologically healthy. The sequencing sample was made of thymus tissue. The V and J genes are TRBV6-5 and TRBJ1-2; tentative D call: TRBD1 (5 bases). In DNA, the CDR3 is TGTGCCAGCAGCCACATGAGTCAGGGTAATGGCTACACCTTC. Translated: CASSHMSQGNGYTF.